This T cell receptor beta chain originates from a study of STAT5B mutations in CD4+ large granular lymphocyte leukemia. Generated by immunoSEQ multiplex PCR, the TCRdb table keeps only in-frame clones and is missing some. The sample shows roughly 40,000 clones, roughly 80% of them seen only once. Germline CDR1 reads SGHRS; CDR2 reads YFSETQ. The CDR3 contains 15 residues. Trimming cost V 0 bases and J 1 base, with 8 bases left between them. The sequence came from a human donor in good health. The chain links TRBV5-1 to TRBJ1-3, with D uncertain. Sequencing input: CD4+ T cells from blood buffy coats. DNA for the CDR3: TGCGCCAGCAGCTTGGCCGGGATGTCTGGAAACACCATATATTTT. Encoded protein: CASSLAGMSGNTIYF.